One and the same sample provided the 5 T cell receptor beta chains below, sequenced in a study of blood T cell repertoires in COVID-19. The protocol was immunoSEQ multiplex PCR, while the TCRdb copy is restricted to in-frame clones and leaves out a portion. The sample carries about 170,000 clones, roughly 88% recorded once. The material sequenced was peripheral blood. All receptors come from a man in his sixties who had recovered from COVID-19.

In this sample, this clone turned up once. The V and J genes are TRBV19 and TRBJ1-2; 9 bases match TRBD1. Germline CDR1 is LNHDA and CDR2 is SQIVND (reference sequence). V shed 7 bases and J 8 bases; nucleotides not matched to a gene: 11. The length of the CDR3 is 14 residues. The CDR3 loop reads CASTPGQGHYGYTF. Written as DNA, the CDR3 is TGTGCCAGTACTCCGGGACAGGGTCATTACGGCTACACCTTC.

The chain links TRBV7-3 to TRBJ2-3, with 13 bases identical to TRBD2. V trimming: 5 bases; J trimming: 1 base; junction bases outside the gene matches: 3. Germline V gene sequence: CDR1 SGHTA, CDR2 FQGTGA. The CDR3 consists of 16 residues. This CDR3 reads CASSPGTSGGTDTQYF. The DNA for the CDR3 is TGTGCCAGCAGCCCCGGGACTAGCGGGGGCACAGATACGCAGTATTTT.

The V and J genes are TRBV5-4 and TRBJ2-3; 11 bases align to TRBD2. V trimming: 5 bases; J trimming: 5 bases; junction bases outside the gene matches: 10. The CDR3 covers 16 residues. Per the germline V gene, CDR1 is SGHNT and CDR2 is YYREEE (reference sequence). DNA for the CDR3: TGTGCCAGCAGACCGACTAGCGGGGCGGAAGGAGATACGCAGTATTTT. Its protein is CASRPTSGAEGDTQYF.

This chain links TRBV4-1 with TRBJ1-2; 7 nucleotides agree with TRBD1. This CDR3 spans 13 amino acids. The V segment lost 0 bases and the J segment 8 bases; nucleotides outside the gene matches: 3. From germline, CDR1 is MGHRA and CDR2 YSYEKL. The CDR3 DNA reads as TGCGCCAGCAGCCAAGACAACAGGGGCGGCTACACCTTC. Residues: CASSQDNRGGYTF.

The chain couples TRBV6-2 or TRBV6-3 to TRBJ2-3; TRBD2 is a possible D gene (6 bases). Trimming stripped 6 bases from V and 2 bases from J, with 18 bases between. The CDR3 contains 16 residues. The germline CDR1 and CDR2 sequences are MNHEY and SVGEGT. The CDR3 DNA is TGTGCCAGCAGCGAGGGACTCCCCATAATCACAGATACGCAGTATTTT. Its translation is CASSEGLPIITDTQYF.